A selection of T cell receptor beta chains follows, all from one sample in a study of blood T cell repertoires in COVID-19. Repertoires were generated with immunoSEQ multiplex PCR, while TCRdb's copy carries only in-frame clones and drops some. The sample gives about 160,000 clones, roughly 84% of which show up once; under 12% is in the top ten. Source material: peripheral blood. The receptors were sampled from a woman older than 75 with active or convalescent COVID-19. The CDR3 runs from the conserved cysteine through the conserved F or W. D genes are given only for firm matches. Clone size is given for some rows only: seen once, a few or many times, or a class if the clone is expanded.

TRBD2	TRBV10-3	-	TRBJ2-3	TGTGCCATCAGTTCGGGACTAGCGGGAGAGGCAGATACGCAGTATTTT	CAISSGLAGEADTQYF
-	TRBV7-2	-	TRBJ1-1	TGTGCCAGCAGCTTAGCGGGAGGAAACACTGAAGCTTTCTTT	CASSLAGGNTEAFF
-	TRBV28	-	TRBJ1-5	TGTGCCAGCAGCCCGGACAGATATCAGCCCCAGCATTTT	CASSPDRYQPQHF
TRBD1	TRBV19	-	TRBJ1-4	TGTGCCAGTAGGCAGGGGGGAGGAAAACTGTTTTTT	CASRQGGGKLFF
-	TRBV5-1	-	TRBJ2-7	TGCGCCAGCAGCCGTGGCCAGGGGAGATTGTACGAGCAGTACTTC	CASSRGQGRLYEQYF
TRBD2	TRBV6-5	once	TRBJ2-1	TGTGCCAGCAGCCCCGGACTAGCGGGGTACAATGAGCAGTTCTTC	CASSPGLAGYNEQFF
TRBD1	TRBV6-5	-	TRBJ1-1	TGTGCCAGCAGTCGTCCCGGGACAGGGGCAAATGAAGCTTTCTTT	CASSRPGTGANEAFF
TRBD2	TRBV20-1	few	TRBJ2-7	TGCAGTGCTAGTAACCCCACGGGCGGGAGGGGCCACGAGCAGTACTTC	CSASNPTGGRGHEQYF
-	TRBV19	-	TRBJ1-2	TGTGCCAGTACGCCTCGCTATAACTATGGCTACACCTTC	CASTPRYNYGYTF
TRBD2	TRBV6-5	-	TRBJ2-1	TGTGCCAGCACCCTTACTAGCGGGAGCTTGAATGAGCAGTTCTTC	CASTLTSGSLNEQFF
TRBD1	TRBV7-3	few	TRBJ1-1	TGTGCCAGCAGCCCCCGGACAGGACAGAACACTGAAGCTTTCTTT	CASSPRTGQNTEAFF
TRBD1	TRBV3-1/TRBV3-2	-	TRBJ2-4	TGTGCCAGCAGCCGAGATCCGCCTAGGGGGCTAAACAAAAACATTCAGTACTTC	CASSRDPPRGLNKNIQYF
-	TRBV28	many	TRBJ2-7	TGTGCCAGCACCCACCCTGCGAGGGCGGTTTACGAGCAGTACTTC	CASTHPARAVYEQYF
-	TRBV28	-	TRBJ2-2	TGTGCCAGCAGCTTACCTCTAGTAGCGAACACCGGGGAGCTGTTTTTT	CASSLPLVANTGELFF
TRBD2	TRBV19	-	TRBJ2-1	TGTGCCAGTAGTCCACGCTCTAGCGGGGGATTATACAATGAGCAGTTCTTC	CASSPRSSGGLYNEQFF
TRBD2	TRBV7-9	-	TRBJ2-1	TGTGCCAGCAGCCTAACGGGACTAGCGATGATGTTCTTC	CASSLTGLAMMFF
-	TRBV7-8	-	TRBJ1-5	TGTGCCAGCAGCTTTAAGAGGGATCAGCCCCAGCATTTT	CASSFKRDQPQHF
TRBD1	TRBV10-3	-	TRBJ2-7	TGTGCCATCAGTGATAAAGTAGGACAGGGATCCTACGAGCAGTACTTC	CAISDKVGQGSYEQYF
-	TRBV5-1	-	TRBJ1-2	TGCGCCAGCAGCTTGGCCGGGGGGGATTATGGCTACACCTTC	CASSLAGGDYGYTF
-	TRBV15	-	TRBJ1-4	TGTGCCACCAGCAGAGGGGAGGGCAGAAATGAAAAACTGTTTTTT	CATSRGEGRNEKLFF
TRBD2	TRBV18	-	TRBJ2-5	TGTGCCAGCTCACCACCTAGCGGGGGCGTCCAAGAGACCCAGTACTTC	CASSPPSGGVQETQYF
-	TRBV5-1	-	TRBJ1-2	TGCGCCAGCAGCGAGTATATTTCTAACTATGGCTACACCTTC	CASSEYISNYGYTF
TRBD1	TRBV2	-	TRBJ1-4	TGTGCCAGCCTGACAGGGTGGGGTGAAAAACTGTTTTTT	CASLTGWGEKLFF
-	TRBV30	-	TRBJ1-5	TGTGCCTGGACAGGATCAAATAGCAATCAGCCCCAGCATTTT	CAWTGSNSNQPQHF
-	TRBV5-4	-	TRBJ1-3	TGTGCCAGCAGAAGAAGCGGAGGGGAAGGAAACACCATATATTTT	CASRRSGGEGNTIYF
-	TRBV28	-	TRBJ2-7	TGTGCCAGCAGTCTCCCTGACGCGGGCAGGGGGGCTTCCTACGAGCAGTACTTC	CASSLPDAGRGASYEQYF
-	TRBV7-6	few	TRBJ1-2	TGTGCCAGCACTTCCCTCCCCAACGGGCAGGGTGGGTATGGCTACACCTTC	CASTSLPNGQGGYGYTF
TRBD1	TRBV6-5	-	TRBJ1-2	TGTGCCAGCGGCCGACAGGGTTCCGGCTACACCTTC	CASGRQGSGYTF
TRBD1	TRBV5-1	-	TRBJ1-2	TGCGCCAGCAGCCCGGGACAGCGGCTGGGGGGCTATGGCTACACCTTC	CASSPGQRLGGYGYTF
TRBD1	TRBV28	once	TRBJ1-2	TGTGCCAGCACCAGGGGGAATGGCTACACCTTC	CASTRGNGYTF
-	TRBV6-1	-	TRBJ2-2	TGTGCCAGCAGTGAACGAGACGGGGAGCTGTTTTTT	CASSERDGELFF
TRBD1	TRBV9	-	TRBJ2-5	TGTGCCAGCAGCGTAGGAGGACAGGGGCGGGAGACCCAGTACTTC	CASSVGGQGRETQYF
TRBD2	TRBV28	-	TRBJ2-1	TGTGCCAGCACCCTAGCGGGAGAGGGGTACGATGAGCAGTTCTTC	CASTLAGEGYDEQFF
-	TRBV1	-	TRBJ2-3	TGCACCCCGGGAGGGGAATTTTGCACAGATACGCAGTATTTT	CTPGGEFCTDTQYF
-	TRBV9	-	TRBJ1-2	TGTGCCAGCAGCGAGGGGACTGGTCGGGGCTACACCTTC	CASSEGTGRGYTF
-	TRBV19	-	TRBJ1-2	TGTGCCAGTAGTATGGTCAGGATCTATGGCTACACCTTC	CASSMVRIYGYTF